The 12 T cell receptor beta chains below were found in one sample sequenced in a study of shared clonotypes between healthy human individuals. The data were produced by immunoSEQ multiplex PCR, yet TCRdb's version contains in-frame clones alone and is incomplete. Among some 700,000 clones listed, less than 95% were seen once. The source material was memory CD8+ T cells from PBMCs. Subset meaning: CD45RO+ cells pooled with CCR7-negative TemRA cells. The source is a man aged 18 to 30 in good health. Some clones in this sample may be carry-over from other donors' samples.

This chain joins TRBV27 and TRBJ2-3; 7 positions match TRBD1. The CDR3 is 15 residues long. Germline CDR1 MNHEY, CDR2 SMNVEV (reference sequence). Trimming took 5 bases from V and 1 from J; bases not matched to a gene: 6. CDR3 amino acids: CASSAPGTGTDTQYF. The CDR3, as DNA: TGTGCCAGCAGTGCCCCCGGGACAGGCACAGATACGCAGTATTTT.

V is TRBV5-1 and J is TRBJ1-1; D call uncertain. The CDR3 runs 14 residues. The V gene's germline CDR1 is SGHRS and CDR2 YFSETQ. The V gene lost 5 bases and the J gene lost 5 bases, with 16 bases spanning the gap. The CDR3 protein is CASRSSPLGTEAFF. CDR3 bases: TGCGCCAGCAGATCGTCCCCTCTAGGAACTGAAGCTTTCTTT.

This clone was detected only once. The chain carries TRBV5-1 and TRBJ1-2, with D possibly being TRBD1 (5 bases). V was shortened by 0 bases and J by 9 bases, with 18 bases between the two germline ends. Germline CDR1 is SGHRS and CDR2 is YFSETQ. The CDR3 is made up of 15 amino acids. The DNA of the CDR3 is TGCGCCAGCAGCTTGGCCTTTACAAGACAGAAAAGCTACACCTTC. Translated: CASSLAFTRQKSYTF. Full variable domain (remainder filled in from reference TRBV5-1 and TRBJ1-2): KAGVTQTPRYLIKTRGQQVTLSCSPISGHRSVSWYQQTPGQGLQFLFEYFSETQRNKGNFPGRFSGRQFSNSRSEMNVSTLELGDSALYLCASSLAFTRQKSYTFGSGTRLTVV.

The chain combines TRBV9 with TRBJ2-1, with D tentatively TRBD1 or TRBD2 (5 bases each). The CDR3 totals 14 residues. Germline V gene data show CDR1 as SGDLS and CDR2 as YYNGEE. The V end lost 3 bases, the J end lost 5 bases, and 12 bases lay between the germline ends. The CDR3, as DNA: TGTGCCAGCAGCGCAACGGGACGAAACAATGAGCAGTTCTTC. Encoded protein: CASSATGRNNEQFF.

The chain couples TRBV29-1 to TRBJ2-7, with D unclear. This CDR3 has 14 amino acids. Germline lookup yields CDR1 SQVTM and CDR2 ANQGSEA. Deletions cut 6 bases from V and 2 bases from J, with 17 bases between. This CDR3 reads CSVLQDGGAYEQYF. The CDR3 bases are TGCAGCGTCCTCCAGGACGGCGGAGCCTACGAGCAGTACTTC.

The chain combines TRBV7-9 with TRBJ2-7, with 9 bases matching TRBD1. The V and J ends lost 5 bases and 4 bases, in that order; junction bases with no gene match: 12. CDR1 is SEHNR, CDR2 FQNEAQ, per germline (reference sequence). This CDR3 is built from 16 residues. The CDR3 DNA follows: TGTGCCAGCAGCCATCCCTCGGACAGGGGAGGGTACGAGCAGTACTTC. Its protein is CASSHPSDRGGYEQYF.

J is TRBJ2-7 and V is TRBV28; the match to TRBD2 covers 7 bases. The germline gives CDR1 MDHEN, CDR2 SYDVKM. V gave up 9 bases and J gave up 4 bases; unmatched junction bases: 9. The length of the CDR3 is 13 residues. The CDR3 DNA reads as TGTGCCAGGACACCGGGGGGTAGGTACGAGCAGTACTTC. The encoded protein is CARTPGGRYEQYF.

The chain couples TRBV30 to TRBJ1-4; no definite D call. This CDR3 comprises 15 residues. CDR1 is GTSNPN and CDR2 is SVGIG in the germline V gene (reference sequence). V lost 0 bases and J 7 bases, leaving 15 bases between the germline ends. The CDR3 region has the DNA TGTGCCTGGAGTGTAGGAGGGAGCGTCGGTGAAAAACTGTTTTTT. It yields the protein CAWSVGGSVGEKLFF.

Here the CDR3 DNA reads TGTGCCAGCAGTTCCCCCCAAGCCCTTTACGAGCAGTACTTC. This sequence encodes CASSSPQALYEQYF. The chain uses TRBV27 and TRBJ2-7; D is uncertain. V was shortened by 4 bases and J by 4 bases, with 14 bases between the two germline ends. The CDR3 covers 14 residues. CDR1 and CDR2 (germline): MNHEY, SMNVEV (reference sequence).

The J gene is TRBJ2-2, the V gene TRBV7-9; 9 nucleotides align to TRBD1. CDR3 length: 17 amino acids. Germline assignment: CDR1 SEHNR and CDR2 FQNEAQ (reference sequence). V gave up 2 bases and J gave up 7 bases; unmatched junction bases: 11. The CDR3 loop is CASSLWAGQGFDGELFF. DNA of the CDR3: TGTGCCAGCAGCTTATGGGCAGGACAGGGGTTTGACGGGGAGCTGTTTTTT.

This chain connects TRBV11-2 to TRBJ2-6; TRBD1 agrees at 9 bases. In germline, CDR1 is SGHAT, CDR2 FQNNGV. This CDR3 region has 19 residues. V lost 1 base to trimming and J lost 0 bases; unmatched junction nucleotides: 7. DNA of the CDR3: TGTGCCAGCAGCTTAGTAGGAGGACAGGGGAGCTCTGGGGCCAACGTCCTGACTTTC. Translating it yields CASSLVGGQGSSGANVLTF.

V and J are TRBV6-6 and TRBJ2-7; TRBD1 or TRBD2 may be the D gene (5 bases each). Germline CDR1 and CDR2: MNHNY and SVGAGI (reference sequence). The CDR3 has 15 amino acids. Trimming removed 5 bases at V and 4 bases at J, with 18 bases between. For the CDR3, the DNA is TGTGCCAGCAGTCCCGTCGGGGCGGCTAATTACGAGCAGTACTTC. Translated, it gives CASSPVGAANYEQYF.